This T cell receptor (beta chain) was recorded in a study of T cells in women clearing cervical HPV infection (dated by TCRdb to the late 2010s). Some background on the complete study: The cases were 25 women with histologically confirmed HPV16-related CIN3 or worse, and 2 of those women had invasive cancers. The roughly 27 controls were women who cleared a single incident HPV16 infection within 12 months without developing precancer or cancer. Blood from cases was drawn at the visit where the lesion was first identified, while blood from controls was drawn once the infection was no longer detected. For cases, a median interval of nearly 150 days, with an interquartile range of 90 to 200 days, was observed between lesion detection and blood sampling. HLA typing was available for only a few women, so HLA type could not be excluded as a confounder. Nested within Costa Rica's Guanacaste HPV Natural History Study, an exploratory proof-of-principle case-control study compared TCR repertoires across cervical HPV16 outcomes. Cases and controls were matched on age within five years and on year of sample collection. Cases had a median age of approximately 32 years compared with 38 for controls, and baseline characteristics showed no significant differences between the groups. In the parent cohort, some 10,000 women aged 18 or older were enrolled in Guanacaste, Costa Rica, during about 1992 to 1994 and were followed for seven years. Quality controls consisted of five blinded duplicates per group, for a total of roughly 60 samples made up of 50 participants and around ten replicates.

Using the immunoSEQ assay, multiplex PCR amplified TCR beta CDR3 regions from an average of 1200 ng of genomic DNA per sample. The assay corrected primer bias using a complete synthetic TCR repertoire to establish an amplification baseline. The amplicons were sequenced on the Illumina platform. Under the source paper's analysis protocol: Sequences were error-corrected by clustering with frequency ratios and a modified nearest-neighbor algorithm, then analyzed in the immunoSEQ Analyzer with IMGT gene definitions. At each rarefaction depth, TCR richness and evenness were averaged across 20 rarefaction repeats, and any sample with fewer sequences than the depth was left out. Relative abundances of V, D and J genes were compared between groups using Wilcoxon rank sum tests, with FDR correction applied. For the blinded duplicates, the intraclass correlation was 90% to 97% for TCR richness and averaged around 76% across about 70 gene segments. TCRdb mirrors the immuneACCESS table, restricted to in-frame sequences. Some clones are absent from its copies; in checked studies, under half trace to an unresolved V gene, and the reason for the others is unknown. D and trimming were read from the DNA, whereas the V and J calls and clone size are those reported in that table. This specimen's table enumerates over 30,000 clones. The top ten constitute roughly 3.7% of the sample.

Every participant had a single incident cervical HPV16 infection, and women with prevalent HPV16 infections were excluded. Cervical HPV DNA was detected with MY09/MY11 PCR, and genotyping was done by dot-blot hybridization. Fifteen mL of heparinized blood were centrifuged, and the buffy coat was aliquoted, frozen at -30°C, then stored at -80°C. QIAGEN kits were used to extract genomic DNA from buffy coat specimens. Broad study findings and their caveats: Cases were distinguished from controls with an estimated AUC of 0.65 to 0.85 by random forest classifiers combining richness and V gene abundances. Whether associations preceded infection or resulted from infection could not be shown with the cross-sectional design, and effector/memory subsets and HPV-specific T cells were not isolated. Because the number of T cells in each sample was unknown, differences in richness could reflect differing T-cell content rather than repertoire biology. Cases had lower TRBV6-7 relative abundance than controls (about 0.1% versus 0.15%; Bonferroni P = 0.0008). TCR repertoire richness was significantly higher in CIN3+ cases than in controls across sequencing depths, while evenness did not differ.

Concerning this clone itself: There is no known antigen for this receptor. The CDR3 is cut off 3 residues early in the read; its end comes from the germline J gene.

The V and J ends are trimmed by 4 bases and 0 bases, leaving 8 bases between them. Inclusive of the bounding cysteine and phenylalanine, the CDR3 is 14 residues long. Part of the CDR3 DNA is given, 33 bases translated from base 1. Reading the germline V gene gives CDR1 SGHDT and CDR2 YYEEEE. This TCR came from a woman aged 18-70 years with a cervical HPV16 infection that either progressed to CIN3+ or cleared (not recorded which). The source material was blood buffy coat. The chain uses TRBV5-6 and TRBJ1-3, with the D gene uncertain. CDR3 region: CASSLRGSGNTIYF. The covered CDR3 bases are TGTGCCAGCAGCCTGCGTGGCTCTGGAAACACC.